The text below deals with one T cell receptor beta chain. This sample is drawn from a study of CD8+ T cells in alopecia areata. Treatment reported: oral pan-JAK inhibitor, 5-10 mg twice daily. V was cut by 0 bases and J by 9 bases, with 13 bases left in between. CDR1 and CDR2 (germline): SGHDT, YYEEEE. The CDR3 loop spans 14 amino acids. As the sequencing template, cDNA was produced by extracting RNA and reverse transcribing it. Using immunoSEQ multiplex PCR, the repertoire was profiled, and TCRdb retains in-frame clones only, with some absent. This sample has tens of thousands of clones, with about two thirds found just once.

The V gene is TRBV5-6, the J gene TRBJ2-1; TRBD2 might be the D (5 bases). Sequenced here: CD8+ T cells sorted from blood, sampled at week 44, from a patient treated with tofacitinib. The sequence derives from a human donor with alopecia areata. Here the CDR3 DNA reads TGTGCCAGCAGCTTGGCCAAGCGGAGGATTGAGCAGTTCTTC. Protein: CASSLAKRRIEQFF.